Each of the 15 T cell receptor beta chains below was sequenced from the same sample in a study of graft-versus-host responses after intestinal transplantation. For these TCRs, the target antigens are not known. Using immunoSEQ multiplex PCR, the repertoire was profiled, and TCRdb retains in-frame clones only, with some absent. The table includes some 110,000 clones, about nine tenths detected once. The material sequenced was unstimulated CD4+ T cells sorted from spleen or lymph node cells, taken before intestinal transplant. The receptors were gathered from a human donor who received an intestinal transplant.

V usage is TRBV27 and J usage is TRBJ1-1; perhaps TRBD1 as D (6 bases). The V end was cut by 6 bases, the J end by 4 bases, with 21 bases between. The germline CDR1 and CDR2 sequences are MNHEY and SMNVEV (reference sequence). The CDR3 length is 16 residues. CDR3 loop: CASSHKSGTTGTEAFF. The CDR3 DNA sequence: TGTGCCAGCAGCCATAAATCCGGGACAACGGGCACTGAAGCTTTCTTT.

Only a few counts were recorded for this clone. This chain joins TRBV30 and TRBJ1-5, with 7 bases fitting TRBD1. The length of the CDR3 is 13 residues. Trimming removed 3 bases from V and 5 bases from J; junction bases left unmatched: 4. CDR1 is GTSNPN and CDR2 is SVGIG in the germline V gene (reference sequence). CDR3 amino acids: CAWSSRGDQPQHF. DNA for the CDR3: TGTGCCTGGAGCTCCAGGGGGGATCAGCCCCAGCATTTT.

V and J are TRBV7-2 and TRBJ2-3, with 13 bases that match TRBD2. Per the germline V gene, CDR1 is SGHTA and CDR2 is FQGNSA. The CDR3 consists of 15 residues. V shed 2 bases and J 10 bases; nucleotides not matched to a gene: 6. DNA of the CDR3: TGTGCCAGCAGCTTAACTAGCGGGGGGGAGTCCCCGCAGTATTTT. It encodes CASSLTSGGESPQYF.

The J gene is TRBJ1-2, the V gene TRBV19, with TRBD1 identical over 7 bases. Per germline, CDR1 LNHDA and CDR2 SQIVND (reference sequence). V trimming: 6 bases; J trimming: 0 bases; junction bases outside the gene matches: 10. The CDR3 is made up of 16 amino acids. The CDR3, as DNA: TGTGCCAGTAGAGCCTGGACAGGCTCTTCTAACTATGGCTACACCTTC. Its protein product is CASRAWTGSSNYGYTF.

The chain links TRBV6-5 to TRBJ2-7; the D is unclear. This CDR3 region has 11 residues. Trimming took off 7 bases at V and 1 base at J, with 5 bases between the two ends. Per germline, CDR1 MNHEY and CDR2 SVGAGI. The CDR3 region is CASTRSYEQYF. CDR3 DNA: TGTGCCAGCACCAGATCCTACGAGCAGTACTTC.

This sequence joins TRBV11-2 and TRBJ1-2; D might be TRBD1 (6 bases). Trimming cost V 1 base and J 3 bases, with 18 bases left between them. This CDR3 spans 17 amino acids. Looked up from germline, CDR1 is SGHAT and CDR2 is FQNNGV. The CDR3 DNA sequence: TGTGCCAGCAGCTTAGGGGGCAGGGGAAGTTTATACTATGGCTACACCTTC. Translated: CASSLGGRGSLYYGYTF. Full variable domain (outside the CDR3, taken from reference TRBV11-2 and TRBJ1-2): EAGVAQSPRYKIIEKRQSVAFWCNPISGHATLYWYQQILGQGPKLLIQFQNNGVVDDSQLPKDRFSAERLKGVDSTLKIQPAKLEDSAVYLCASSLGGRGSLYYGYTFGSGTRLTVV.

About this clone: One end of the junction fails to match germline, which may point to a read error. This CDR3 is also generated by other DNA sequences in the sample. J is TRBJ1-2 and V is TRBV15; 8 bases match TRBD1. CDR3 length: 13 residues. Per germline, CDR1 LNHNV and CDR2 YYDKDF (reference sequence). CDR3 bases: TGCGCCACCAGCAGACAGGGGAACTATGGCTACACCTTC. Protein: CATSRQGNYGYTF.

The chain uses TRBV28 and TRBJ2-7; 10 bases map to TRBD1. The CDR3 is 14 amino acids. Germline-derived CDR1 and CDR2 are MDHEN and SYDVKM. Trimming cost V 4 bases and J 7 bases; bases outside gene matches: 7. The CDR3 reads CASSSAGQGQEQYF. CDR3 DNA: TGTGCCAGCAGTTCAGCGGGACAGGGGCAGGAGCAGTACTTC.

The chain is built from TRBV11-3 and TRBJ1-1; the D is unclear. V was pared by 1 base and J by 3 bases, with 9 bases between. The germline CDR1 and CDR2 sequences are SGHNT and YENEEA. CDR3 length equals 14 residues. In nucleotides, the CDR3 is TGTGCCAGCAGCTTAGGAGGTCGGGACACTGAAGCTTTCTTT. It translates to CASSLGGRDTEAFF.

This clone came up a few times. The rearrangement uses TRBV6-1 and TRBJ2-7; D gene unclear. The germline CDR1 and CDR2 sequences are MNHNS and SASEGT. Trimming stripped 2 bases from V and 0 bases from J, with 11 bases between. CDR3 length: 15 residues. In DNA, the CDR3 is TGTGCCAGCAGTGAATACTCATTTTCCTCCTACGAGCAGTACTTC. It translates to CASSEYSFSSYEQYF.

This clone was seen a single time. This chain joins TRBV4-2 and TRBJ1-4; D is unclear. CDR3 size: 15 residues. Germline CDR1 is LGHNA and CDR2 is YNFKEQ. Trimming stripped 2 bases from V and 0 bases from J, with 7 bases between. CDR3 coding DNA: TGTGCCAGCAGCCAACCGACTGCAACTAATGAAAAACTGTTTTTT. This gives the protein CASSQPTATNEKLFF.

In nucleotides, the CDR3 is TGTGCCAGCACCCGACAGGGGGGTCTGGAGACCCAGTACTTC. Protein: CASTRQGGLETQYF. The V gene is TRBV5-4, the J gene TRBJ2-5; 9 positions match TRBD1. Germline-derived CDR1 and CDR2 are SGHNT and YYREEE (reference sequence). With V trimmed by 6 bases and J by 5 bases, 8 bases remained unmatched. CDR3 length: 14 residues.

The V call is TRBV10-3, the J call TRBJ2-7; D possibly corresponds to TRBD1 (5 bases). This CDR3 comprises 15 residues. The V end lost 4 bases, the J end lost 2 bases, and 15 bases lay between the germline ends. Per germline, CDR1 ENHRY and CDR2 SYGVKD. The CDR3 DNA sequence: TGTGCCATCAGTGTACCCAGGGCTTTCACCTACGAGCAGTACTTC. Its translation is CAISVPRAFTYEQYF.

The chain has TRBV21-1 and TRBJ2-1; the tabulated D call, TRBD2, remains unverified against the DNA. TRBV21-1 is reported as a pseudogene. This CDR3 is built from 16 residues. CDR3 protein: CASEVASGGADHEQFF. The CDR3 DNA is TGTGCCAGCGAAGTGGCTAGCGGGGGGGCGGACCATGAGCAGTTCTTC.

The V call is TRBV19, the J call TRBJ2-1; TRBD2 matches 13 bases. V gave up 3 bases and J gave up 8 bases; unmatched junction bases: 10. Germline V gene lookup returns CDR1 LNHDA and CDR2 SQIVND (reference sequence). The CDR3 contains 17 residues. The CDR3 region is CASSMGLLAGGKDEQFF. Here the CDR3 DNA reads TGTGCCAGTAGTATGGGATTACTAGCGGGGGGGAAGGATGAGCAGTTCTTC.